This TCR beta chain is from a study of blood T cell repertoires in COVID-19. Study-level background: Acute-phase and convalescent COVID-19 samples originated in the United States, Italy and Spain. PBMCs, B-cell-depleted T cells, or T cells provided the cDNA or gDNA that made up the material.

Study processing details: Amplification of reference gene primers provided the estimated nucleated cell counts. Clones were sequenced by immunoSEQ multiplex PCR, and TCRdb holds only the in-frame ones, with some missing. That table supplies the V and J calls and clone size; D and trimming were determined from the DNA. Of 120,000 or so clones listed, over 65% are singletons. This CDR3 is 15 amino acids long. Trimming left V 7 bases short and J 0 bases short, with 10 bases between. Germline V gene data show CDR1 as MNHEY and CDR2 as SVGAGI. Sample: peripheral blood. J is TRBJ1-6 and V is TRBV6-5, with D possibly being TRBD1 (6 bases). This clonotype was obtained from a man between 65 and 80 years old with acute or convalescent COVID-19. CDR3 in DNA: TGTGCCAGCACCGACAGGAGCTCCTATAATTCACCCCTCCACTTT. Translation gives CASTDRSSYNSPLHF.